Following are 32 T cell receptor beta chains from one sample sequenced in a study of T-cell reconstitution after alpha-beta-depleted transplantation in children. Researchers prepared the TCRbeta library using unique molecular identifiers, the study reports. MiXCR was run by TCRdb on the PCR reads, yielding one entry per CDR3 protein. The table records around 190,000 distinct CDR3 sequences, approximately 7% of them present only once. This material consisted of PBMCs, taken before TCRalphabeta/CD19-depleted stem cell transplant. Source of these receptors: a boy between 2 and 10 years old with acute lymphoblastic leukemia, due to receive a stem cell transplant.

This clonotype was seen at least ten times. The chain uses TRBV5-1 and TRBJ2-5; D is perhaps TRBD1 (6 bases). Germline V gene data show CDR1 as SGHRS and CDR2 as YFSETQ. V was cut by 5 bases and J by 4 bases, with 9 bases left in between. The CDR3 runs 12 residues. The CDR3 loop is CASRWDIETQYF. Here the CDR3 DNA reads TGCGCCAGCAGGTGGGACATAGAGACCCAGTACTTC.

The chain has TRBV20-1 and TRBJ2-4; TRBD1 is a possible D gene (5 bases). Trimming left V 1 base short and J 14 bases short, with 9 bases between. CDR1 DFQATT and CDR2 SNEGSKA come from the germline V gene (reference sequence). The CDR3 covers 10 residues. CDR3 DNA sequence: TGCAGTGCTAGAGTTGGCAGGGAGTACTTC. It translates to CSARVGREYF.

This clonotype was recorded many times. CDR3 in amino acids: CASHTSGGPYNEQFF. CDR3 DNA: TGTGCCAGCCATACAAGCGGGGGGCCCTACAATGAGCAGTTCTTC. The rearrangement links TRBV28 to TRBJ2-1; 9 positions match TRBD2. The V and J ends lost 8 bases and 2 bases, in that order; junction bases with no gene match: 7. The length of the CDR3 is 15 residues. From germline, CDR1 is MDHEN and CDR2 SYDVKM.

Concerning this clonotype: A much larger clone is a single base away; this may be a read error. V and J are TRBV20-1 and TRBJ2-6; TRBD1 aligns across 9 bases. This CDR3 has 16 residues. Germline lookup yields CDR1 DFQATT and CDR2 SNEGSKA (reference sequence). CDR3: CCASTGGVSGANVLTF. In DNA, the CDR3 is TGCTGTGCCTCGACAGGGGGAGTTAGTGGGGCCAACGTCCTGACTTTC.

Ten or more counts support this clonotype. V usage is TRBV10-3 and J usage is TRBJ2-6, with unresolved D. V was cut by 0 bases and J by 0 bases, with 3 bases left in between. CDR1 ENHRY and CDR2 SYGVKD come from the germline V gene. This CDR3 contains 15 residues. CDR3 protein: CAISESNSGANVLTF. CDR3 in DNA: TGTGCCATCAGTGAGTCCAACTCTGGGGCCAACGTCCTGACTTTC.

The chain uses TRBV6-1 and TRBJ1-1; D not resolved. Germline V gives CDR1 MNHNS, CDR2 SASEGT. CDR3 length: 16 amino acids. Trimming took 1 base from V and 0 from J, leaving 12 bases between them. The CDR3 spells CASSEVYYRVNTEAFF. CDR3 bases: TGTGCCAGCAGTGAAGTATATTATAGGGTGAACACTGAAGCTTTCTTT.

This clonotype was observed at least ten times. The chain is built from TRBV24-1 and TRBJ2-5, with 8 positions matching TRBD1. Germline CDR1 is KGHDR and CDR2 is SFDVKD. After removal of 0 bases from V and 3 bases from J, the junction contained 2 bases not matched to a gene. The CDR3 totals 15 residues. Written as DNA, the CDR3 is TGTGCCACCAGTGATTTGCAACAGGGGGAAGAGACCCAGTACTTC. It encodes CATSDLQQGEETQYF.

J is TRBJ2-1 and V is TRBV24-1, with 7 bases aligning to TRBD1. The junction had 3 bases not matched to a gene; V was cut back by 4 bases and J by 7 bases. The CDR3 loop spans 13 amino acids. The V gene's germline CDR1 is KGHDR and CDR2 SFDVKD. DNA of the CDR3: TGTGCCACCAGTGAGACAGGGCGGAATGAGCAGTTCTTC. This translates into CATSETGRNEQFF.

This clonotype was seen more than once but under ten times. The chain has TRBV7-9 and TRBJ2-2, with 7 positions matching TRBD1. J gave up 6 bases and V 1 base, and 5 bases lay outside the gene matches. The CDR3 extends over 15 amino acids. CDR1 and CDR2 from the germline V gene are SEHNR and FQNEAQ (reference sequence). The CDR3 DNA follows: TGTGCCAGCAGCTTAGGGACAGGATACCCCGGGGAGCTGTTTTTT. It translates to CASSLGTGYPGELFF.

The CDR3 DNA reads as TGTGCCAGCAGCCGCGGGACTAGCGGGAAAGAGACCCAGTACTTC. Translated, it gives CASSRGTSGKETQYF. This chain connects TRBV11-2 to TRBJ2-5; 13 nucleotides agree with TRBD2. CDR1 is SGHAT and CDR2 is FQNNGV in the germline V gene. Unmatched junction bases numbered 3, after V lost 5 bases and J lost 3 bases. CDR3 size: 15 residues.

The J gene is TRBJ2-7, the V gene TRBV6-5; the D gene is possibly TRBD2 (6 bases). Germline CDR1 and CDR2: MNHEY and SVGAGI. Trimming took off 2 bases at V and 0 bases at J, with 11 bases between the two ends. This CDR3 is built from 15 residues. The CDR3 is CASSYTAGYSYEQYF. The DNA for the CDR3 is TGTGCCAGCAGTTACACCGCGGGATACTCCTACGAGCAGTACTTC.

Ten or more counts support this clonotype. The CDR3 DNA sequence: TGTGCCAGCAGCTTGGCTCCTCTCGTGTCAGCTAATTCACCCCTCCACTTT. Encoded protein: CASSLAPLVSANSPLHF. This chain links TRBV5-4 with TRBJ1-6; D unclear. V gave up 0 bases and J gave up 6 bases, with 16 bases separating them. The CDR3 is 17 residues long. Germline CDR1 and CDR2: SGHNT and YYREEE (reference sequence).

This clonotype was counted at least ten times. V and J are TRBV29-1 and TRBJ2-5, with D tentatively TRBD2 (5 bases). This CDR3 spans 14 amino acids. Per germline, CDR1 SQVTM and CDR2 ANQGSEA. The V gene lost 4 bases and the J gene lost 4 bases, with 16 bases spanning the gap. The CDR3 sequence: CSVVDPRRGETQYF. The CDR3 DNA follows: TGCAGCGTTGTGGACCCCCGACGGGGAGAGACCCAGTACTTC.

This clonotype was found many times. CDR3 nucleotides: TGTGCCAGTAACTCTATCGGGGCCTACAATGAGCAGTTCTTC. Translated: CASNSIGAYNEQFF. The chain has TRBV12-3 or TRBV12-4 and TRBJ2-1; tentative D call: TRBD2 (5 bases). The CDR3 is made up of 14 amino acids. Trimming took 9 bases from V and 2 from J, leaving 14 bases between them.

The chain recombines TRBV7-2 with TRBJ2-5; D unclear. V lost 5 bases and J lost 4, with 8 bases in between. This CDR3 has 12 amino acids. Per germline, CDR1 SGHTA and CDR2 FQGNSA. This CDR3 is CASSPVVETQYF. CDR3 coding DNA: TGTGCCAGCAGCCCTGTAGTAGAGACCCAGTACTTC. Based on the CDR3 plus reference TRBV7-2 and TRBJ2-5, the full variable domain is GAGVSQSPSNKVTEKGKDVELRCDPISGHTALYWYRQSLGQGLEFLIYFQGNSAPDKSGLPSDRFSAERTGGSVSTLTIQRTQQEDSAVYLCASSPVVETQYFGPGTRLLVL.

Ten or more counts support this clonotype. The V gene is TRBV7-2, the J gene TRBJ1-4, with D unresolved. Germline V gives CDR1 SGHTA, CDR2 FQGNSA. V was trimmed by 3 bases and J by 4 bases, leaving 21 bases between them. This CDR3 region has 18 residues. The CDR3 region has the DNA TGTGCCAGCAGCTTCGCGTCCGTTACAGCTATACATAATGAAAAACTGTTTTTT. It codes for CASSFASVTAIHNEKLFF.

J is TRBJ1-5 and V is TRBV12-3 or TRBV12-4, with 8 bases matching TRBD1. The CDR3 consists of 14 residues. J was trimmed by 5 bases and V by 3 bases; bases with no gene match: 3. For the CDR3, the DNA is TGTGCCAGCAGTTTGGCAGGGGGCGATCAGCCCCAGCATTTT. Translated, it gives CASSLAGGDQPQHF.

The genes are TRBV5-1 and TRBJ1-4; 7 positions match TRBD1. Germline V lookup: CDR1 SGHRS, CDR2 YFSETQ. The trim removed 3 bases at V and 8 bases at J, leaving 13 bases unmatched. CDR3 length equals 16 residues. CDR3 residues: CASSSPGGGPGEKLFF. The CDR3 DNA reads as TGCGCCAGCAGCTCGCCAGGAGGGGGCCCCGGGGAAAAACTGTTTTTT.

Regarding this clonotype: This may arise from a read error, as a much more abundant clone is one base away. V is TRBV12-3 or TRBV12-4 and J is TRBJ2-1, with D maybe TRBD2 (6 bases). Deletions cut 7 bases from V and 12 bases from J, with 22 bases between. The CDR3 is 14 residues long. The CDR3 DNA is TGTGCCAGCACCTCGGGACTCACAAAAAGGGTGCAGTTCTTC. It is translated as CASTSGLTKRVQFF.

This clonotype was seen at least ten times. The CDR3 spells CSARGLRTENSPLHF. The CDR3 DNA reads TGCAGTGCCAGGGGATTGAGGACAGAGAATTCACCCCTCCACTTT. The genes are TRBV20-1 and TRBJ1-6; perhaps TRBD1 as D (6 bases). Trimming removed 6 bases at V and 7 bases at J, with 19 bases between. From germline, CDR1 is DFQATT and CDR2 SNEGSKA (reference sequence). This CDR3 has 15 amino acids.

This clonotype was recorded many times. The chain carries TRBV6-6 and TRBJ2-1; D unclear. Per germline, CDR1 MNHNY and CDR2 SVGAGI (reference sequence). The CDR3 extends over 11 amino acids. Deletions cut 6 bases from V and 8 bases from J, with 8 bases between. Here the CDR3 reads CASSRLDEQFF. Here the CDR3 DNA reads TGTGCCAGCAGCCGTTTAGATGAGCAGTTCTTC.

This clonotype was seen at least ten times. J is TRBJ2-1 and V is TRBV4-3, with unresolved D. V gave up 0 bases and J gave up 2 bases, with 20 bases separating them. The germline gives CDR1 LGHNA, CDR2 YSLEER. The CDR3 covers 19 residues. CDR3 nucleotides: TGCGCCAGCAGCCAAGATGGTCCCTTCCTAGAGTCCCCCTACAATGAGCAGTTCTTC. This sequence encodes CASSQDGPFLESPYNEQFF.

At least ten counts were recorded for this clonotype. V gene TRBV7-9 combines with J gene TRBJ2-7; D call uncertain. In germline, CDR1 is SEHNR, CDR2 FQNEAQ (reference sequence). Trimming stripped 6 bases from V and 2 bases from J, with 14 bases between. CDR3 size: 14 residues. The CDR3 bases are TGTGCCAGCAGTCCAATCGACAAGGCCTACGAGCAGTACTTC. It codes for CASSPIDKAYEQYF.

This clonotype was seen repeatedly, ten times or more. This chain links TRBV5-1 with TRBJ2-3; D possibly matches TRBD1 or TRBD2 (5 bases each). The CDR3 is made up of 16 amino acids. Germline loops: CDR1 SGHRS, CDR2 YFSETQ. The ends were cut back, 6 bases at V and 7 bases at J, with 24 bases in the middle. This chain's CDR3 is CASIQGRDRADYTQYF. CDR3 coding DNA: TGCGCCAGCATCCAGGGAAGGGACCGGGCCGATTATACGCAGTATTTT.

A few counts support this clonotype. This sequence joins TRBV28 and TRBJ2-5; 9 positions agree with TRBD1. CDR3 length: 14 residues. With V trimmed by 5 bases and J by 9 bases, 10 bases remained unmatched. From germline, CDR1 is MDHEN and CDR2 SYDVKM. The CDR3 reads CASSRAGTGSSQYF. The CDR3 DNA reads TGTGCCAGCAGTAGGGCCGGGACAGGGTCGTCCCAGTACTTC.

There are many counts of this clonotype. The rearrangement links TRBV27 to TRBJ2-3, with D uncertain. The germline gives CDR1 MNHEY, CDR2 SMNVEV (reference sequence). The CDR3 extends over 13 amino acids. V was trimmed by 5 bases and J by 5 bases, leaving 11 bases between them. The CDR3 is CASSAPGRDTQYF. As DNA, the CDR3 is TGTGCCAGCAGTGCCCCCGGGCGAGATACGCAGTATTTT.

This clonotype has a handful of counts. This sequence joins TRBV28 and TRBJ2-6; 7 bases match TRBD1. Germline V CDR1 and CDR2: MDHEN, SYDVKM. V was clipped by 6 bases and J by 0 bases; unmatched bases: 8. The CDR3 covers 17 residues. This chain's CDR3 is CASSLTGFRSGANVLTF. CDR3 bases: TGTGCCAGCAGCCTGACAGGGTTCCGCTCTGGGGCCAACGTCCTGACTTTC.

In its sample, this clonotype was seen a few times. V is TRBV2 and J is TRBJ2-5, with D possibly TRBD1 on 5 matching bases. Trimming removed 5 bases from V and 1 base from J, with 8 bases in between. The CDR3 covers 13 residues. Germline V lookup: CDR1 SNHLY, CDR2 FYNNEI. This CDR3 reads CASSSDSQETQYF. In DNA, the CDR3 is TGTGCCAGCAGTTCCGACAGCCAAGAGACCCAGTACTTC.

V usage is TRBV13 and J usage is TRBJ2-1, with D possibly being TRBD1 (6 bases). Germline values: CDR1 PRHDT, CDR2 FYEKMQ (reference sequence). CDR3 length: 15 amino acids. The V and J ends lost 6 bases and 2 bases respectively, with 14 bases between them. The CDR3 coding sequence is TGTGCCAGCAGTCCTCCGGGGACAACCTACAATGAGCAGTTCTTC. Translating gives CASSPPGTTYNEQFF. The whole variable domain, remainder taken from reference TRBV13 and TRBJ2-1, is AAGVIQSPRHLIKEKRETATLKCYPIPRHDTVYWYQQGPGQDPQFLISFYEKMQSDKGSIPDRFSAQQFSDYHSELNMSSLELGDSALYFCASSPPGTTYNEQFFGPGTRLTVL.

This clonotype showed up many times. The genes are TRBV12-3 or TRBV12-4 and TRBJ2-7, with no clear D. This CDR3 comprises 17 residues. Trimming took 2 bases from V and 1 from J, leaving 18 bases between them. The CDR3 sequence is CASSLLLSAVQSYEQYF. The CDR3 DNA reads as TGTGCCAGCAGTTTATTATTGTCGGCAGTACAATCCTACGAGCAGTACTTC.

The gene calls are TRBV12-3 or TRBV12-4 and TRBJ2-2; perhaps TRBD1 as D (7 bases). The V end lost 5 bases, the J end lost 2 bases, and 21 bases lay between the germline ends. This CDR3 is 18 amino acids long. CDR3 amino acids: CASSSWPRTGLNTGELFF. CDR3 nucleotide sequence: TGTGCCAGCAGTAGTTGGCCAAGGACAGGACTAAACACCGGGGAGCTGTTTTTT.

This clonotype came up many times. The chain uses TRBV7-9 and TRBJ2-7, with a tentative D call TRBD1 (5 bases). The germline V gene has CDR1 SEHNR and CDR2 FQNEAQ (reference sequence). The CDR3 is 14 residues long. Trimming cost V 5 bases and J 2 bases, with 13 bases left between them. The CDR3 protein is CASSRPDRPYEQYF. The CDR3 bases are TGTGCCAGCAGCCGACCTGACAGACCCTACGAGCAGTACTTC. Based on the CDR3 plus reference TRBV7-9 and TRBJ2-7, the full variable domain is DTGVSQNPRHKITKRGQNVTFRCDPISEHNRLYWYRQTLGQGPEFLTYFQNEAQLEKSRLLSDRFSAERPKGSFSTLEIQRTEQGDSAMYLCASSRPDRPYEQYFGPGTRLTVT.